Presented here are 20 T cell receptor beta chains from one specimen sequenced in a study of blood T cells in healthy people across ages (dated by TCRdb to between 2014 and 2017). The library was made by 5' RACE. The sequencer listed for this sample is Illumina HiSeq 2500. A second 7 to 11 cycle PCR used a sample-barcoded 5' primer and a J-beta primer mix. TCRdb handled the public reads itself, with Q25 trimming in fastp and clone calling in MiXCR, and kept productive beta chains. Rows with one shared CDR3 protein collapse into an entry with the most common genes and DNA. In all, the sample holds over a million distinct CDR3 sequences, and roughly 59% of those were seen once. About 6.3% of the sample goes to the ten largest clones. The sample taken for sequencing was blood. Every receptor here comes from a man younger than 35 in good health.

This chain links TRBV15 with TRBJ1-4; TRBD1 might be the D (5 bases). CDR1 and CDR2 from the germline V gene are LNHNV and YYDKDF (reference sequence). This CDR3 is 15 amino acids long. Deletions cut 0 bases from V and 4 bases from J, with 9 bases between. This CDR3 is CATSRDRGDNEKLFF. CDR3 in DNA: TGTGCCACCAGCAGAGATCGGGGGGATAATGAAAAACTGTTTTTT.

The chain employs TRBV12-3 or TRBV12-4 and TRBJ2-7; 8 bases line up with TRBD2. The CDR3 contains 14 residues. Trimming removed 6 bases from V and 7 bases from J; junction bases left unmatched: 11. CDR3 in DNA: TGTGCCAGCAGCTTCACTAGCGGCCCAGGTGAGCAGTACTTC. This translates into CASSFTSGPGEQYF.

J is TRBJ2-4 and V is TRBV10-2, with TRBD1 identical over 10 bases. The end of the DNA is better explained by TRBJ2-7, so the J call may be wrong. Germline assignment: CDR1 WSHSY and CDR2 SAAADI. The CDR3 is made up of 14 amino acids. The CDR3 DNA sequence: TGCGCCAGCGGCCCCCGGGACAGGGGCTACGAGCAGTACTTC. This codes for CASGPRDRGYEQYF.

The chain combines TRBV4-2 with TRBJ2-1, with D perhaps TRBD2 (5 bases). V lost 0 bases and J 12 bases, leaving 15 bases between the germline ends. There are 14 residues in the CDR3. The V gene's germline CDR1 is LGHNA and CDR2 YNFKEQ. CDR3 region: CASSQDLRVLGQFF. The CDR3 nucleotides read TGTGCCAGCAGCCAAGATCTGCGGGTTTTGGGGCAGTTCTTC.

This clonotype was detected only a few times. The rearrangement joins TRBV20-1 to TRBJ1-1; TRBD1 agrees at 9 bases. Germline CDR1 reads DFQATT; CDR2 reads SNEGSKA (reference sequence). The CDR3 length is 13 residues. This CDR3 is CRGRDRVTTGAFF. The DNA of the CDR3 is TGCAGAGGCCGGGACAGGGTTACGACGGGGGCTTTCTTT.

CDR3 sequence (DNA): TGCGCCAGCAGCGATGAAGGGGTCTATGGCTACACCTTC. It encodes CASSDEGVYGYTF. This chain links TRBV5-1 with TRBJ1-2, with D possibly TRBD1 on 5 matching bases. The V end was cut by 4 bases, the J end by 4 bases, with 11 bases between. Germline CDR1 reads SGHRS; CDR2 reads YFSETQ. CDR3 length: 13 amino acids.

This clonotype has a handful of counts. The V and J genes are TRBV29-1 and TRBJ1-6, with TRBD1 matching 8 bases. V lost 6 bases and J lost 8; bases outside the gene matches: 12. The CDR3 contains 15 residues. The germline V gene encodes CDR1 SQVTM and CDR2 ANQGSEA. CDR3: CSVADGTGGDSPLHF. CDR3 DNA sequence: TGCAGCGTAGCGGACGGGACAGGTGGGGATTCACCCCTCCACTTT.

This clonotype came up once. The V call is TRBV5-1, the J call TRBJ2-1; 8 nucleotides match TRBD1. CDR1 SGHRS and CDR2 YFSETQ come from the germline V gene. The ends lost 6 bases at V and 5 bases at J; junction bases unmatched: 4. The CDR3 is made up of 13 amino acids. CDR3 coding DNA: TGCGCCAGCACACTGACAGGGGACAATGAGCAGTTCTTC. Amino acid sequence: CASTLTGDNEQFF.

This chain connects TRBV13 to TRBJ2-5; no reliable D call. The CDR3 contains 13 residues. The germline gives CDR1 PRHDT, CDR2 FYEKMQ (reference sequence). Trimming stripped 5 bases from V and 0 bases from J, with 7 bases between. Here the CDR3 DNA reads TGTGCCAGCAGCAGAGAGGACCAAGAGACCCAGTACTTC. Translating gives CASSREDQETQYF.

The chain joins TRBV6-2 or TRBV6-3 to TRBJ2-1; D might be TRBD2 (6 bases). Trimming cost V 7 bases and J 4 bases, with 14 bases left between them. CDR1 MNHEY and CDR2 SVGEGT come from the germline V gene. The CDR3 has 14 amino acids. The CDR3 bases are TGTGCCAGCAATCGGGCGGGGACTTACAATGAGCAGTTCTTC. This codes for CASNRAGTYNEQFF.

This chain links TRBV28 with TRBJ1-6; TRBD1 might be the D (5 bases). Germline V gene sequence: CDR1 MDHEN, CDR2 SYDVKM. The CDR3 is made up of 15 amino acids. Trimming removed 6 bases from V and 8 bases from J, with 17 bases in between. The CDR3 DNA follows: TGTGCCAGCAGCAGGGTTGATGGAGACGATTCACCCCTCCACTTT. Its translation: CASSRVDGDDSPLHF.

A remark on this clonotype: A read error may explain this, as a much larger clone is one base away. This sequence joins TRBV7-2 and TRBJ2-1, with D maybe TRBD2 (6 bases). The CDR3 is 16 amino acids. Trimming took off 1 base at V and 13 bases at J, with 23 bases between the two ends. The germline V gene encodes CDR1 SGHTA and CDR2 FQGNSA. The CDR3 sequence: CASSLDGLASQETQFF. The CDR3 DNA reads TGTGCCAGCAGCTTAGATGGGCTAGCGAGTCAAGAGACCCAGTTCTTC.

The sample holds a few counts of this clonotype. The V and J genes are TRBV10-3 and TRBJ2-3; no firm D call. Trimming stripped 0 bases from V and 2 bases from J, with 9 bases between. The germline V gene encodes CDR1 ENHRY and CDR2 SYGVKD. CDR3 size: 15 residues. Written as DNA, the CDR3 is TGTGCCATCAGTGAGTCGTCCCCAACCACAGATACGCAGTATTTT. Translation gives CAISESSPTTDTQYF.

This rearrangement joins TRBV5-5 to TRBJ2-5; the D gene is possibly TRBD1 (6 bases). The germline V gene encodes CDR1 SGHKS and CDR2 YYEKEE (reference sequence). This CDR3 is 16 amino acids long. Between the trimmed V and J ends, which lost 2 bases and 1 base, there was a span of 15 bases. CDR3 in amino acids: CASSFVLGAPQETQYF. The CDR3 DNA follows: TGTGCCAGCAGCTTTGTCCTGGGGGCCCCCCAAGAGACCCAGTACTTC.

The chain has TRBV6-6 and TRBJ2-1; a weak D match, TRBD2 (6 bases). Per the germline V gene, CDR1 is MNHNY and CDR2 is SVGAGI (reference sequence). This CDR3 is 15 amino acids long. V was pared by 7 bases and J by 5 bases, with 18 bases between. The CDR3 loop reads CASILLPGVNNEQFF. In nucleotides, the CDR3 is TGTGCCAGCATCCTACTTCCGGGGGTCAACAATGAGCAGTTCTTC.

This clonotype showed up just a few times. The chain is built from TRBV5-6 and TRBJ2-5, with 7 bases identical to TRBD2. Losses at the gene ends were 0 bases for V and 2 bases for J; bases not matched to a gene: 7. From germline, CDR1 is SGHDT and CDR2 YYEEEE. The CDR3 runs 16 residues. CDR3 nucleotides: TGTGCCAGCAGCTTGGTCGGCGGGAGAGTTCAAGAGACCCAGTACTTC. Its translation is CASSLVGGRVQETQYF. Using reference TRBV5-6 and TRBJ2-5 for the parts outside the CDR3, the full variable domain is DAGVTQSPTHLIKTRGQQVTLRCSPKSGHDTVSWYQQALGQGPQFIFQYYEEEERQRGNFPDRFSGHQFPNYSSELNVNALLLGDSALYLCASSLVGGRVQETQYFGPGTRLLVL.

There are a few counts of this clonotype. This rearrangement joins TRBV9 to TRBJ1-1; no reliable D call. V was clipped by 4 bases and J by 7 bases, with 17 bases between them. The CDR3 totals 14 residues. CDR1 SGDLS and CDR2 YYNGEE come from the germline V gene. DNA for the CDR3: TGTGCCAGCAGCCCTGACACCGACAATCTTGAAGCTTTCTTT. Protein sequence: CASSPDTDNLEAFF.

The chain is built from TRBV13 and TRBJ1-2; 7 nucleotides align to TRBD1. The trim removed 6 bases at V and 2 bases at J, leaving 6 bases unmatched. The CDR3 has 14 amino acids. CDR1 is PRHDT and CDR2 is FYEKMQ in the germline V gene (reference sequence). This chain's CDR3 is CASSNDRENYGYTF. CDR3 nucleotide sequence: TGTGCCAGCAGTAACGACAGGGAAAACTATGGCTACACCTTC.

The chain carries TRBV19 and TRBJ2-1, with 11 bases lining up with TRBD1. Germline V gene lookup returns CDR1 LNHDA and CDR2 SQIVND (reference sequence). Unmatched junction bases numbered 3, after V lost 1 base and J lost 4 bases. This CDR3 has 16 amino acids. In nucleotides, the CDR3 is TGTGCCAGTAGTATAGCCGGGACAGGGGGGTACAATGAGCAGTTCTTC. Amino acid sequence: CASSIAGTGGYNEQFF.

This clonotype appeared a few times. The CDR3 DNA sequence: TGTGCCAGCTCACCACTCAGGGCGGGCTACACCTTC. This encodes CASSPLRAGYTF. J is TRBJ1-2 and V is TRBV18; D may be TRBD1 (5 bases). The germline gives CDR1 KGHSH, CDR2 LQKENI. V lost 1 base and J lost 8, with 8 bases in between. The CDR3 is 12 residues long.